This T cell receptor beta chain was found in a study of T cells in Graves' hyperthyroidism and ophthalmopathy. Amplified TCR beta CDR3 regions derived from RNA transcripts. RT-PCR in the first round (using the HTBI primer set) targeted the TCR CDR3. TCRdb recomputed calls from the multiplex PCR reads with MiXCR, one row per CDR3 protein. The data show over 650,000 distinct CDR3 sequences, with 45% seen just once and approximately 6.8% held by the top ten. Details on this clonotype: Its antigen is undetermined.

Used for diagnoses were clinical symptoms, serum thyroxine and TRAb, thyroid ultrasound and orbital computed tomography. Study findings and constraints: Before onset, ophthalmopathy was predicted by the model a median roughly six months earlier. Blood also carried most thyroid clonotypes expanded above 0.001.

The source material was peripheral blood or thyroid tissue (not recorded which). The clonotype comes from an adult man with Graves' disease, either hyperthyroidism or ophthalmopathy (not recorded which).

As DNA, the CDR3 is TGTGCCACCAGCACCCGACAGGGGGCTGCCACTGAAGCTTTCTTT. Residues: CATSTRQGAATEAFF. The V gene is TRBV15, the J gene TRBJ1-1; 10 bases match TRBD1. The CDR3 has 15 residues. CDR1 and CDR2 from the germline V gene are LNHNV and YYDKDF (reference sequence). Losses at the gene ends were 4 bases for V and 4 bases for J; bases not matched to a gene: 6.